The 28 T cell receptor beta chains given below trace back to one sample, sequenced in a study of PD-1 blockade in mismatch repair-deficient tumors. Libraries were prepared by immunoSEQ multiplex PCR; TCRdb keeps only in-frame clonotypes and omits some of them. The profile shows approximately 51,000 clones, about 85% of them singletons. This specimen consisted of peripheral blood, obtained roughly 21 weeks after starting pembrolizumab. The receptors were gathered from an adult with mismatch repair-deficient cancer.

V is TRBV18 and J is TRBJ1-5; D possibly corresponds to TRBD1 (5 bases). The V end was cut by 2 bases, the J end by 2 bases, with 19 bases between. CDR3 size: 18 residues. Germline loops: CDR1 KGHSH, CDR2 LQKENI. The CDR3 spells CASSPADTQLARNQPQHF. CDR3 nucleotide sequence: TGTGCCAGCTCACCAGCGGACACTCAGCTGGCCCGCAATCAGCCCCAGCATTTT.

Judged by abundance, this clone is medium-sized. This chain connects TRBV5-6 to TRBJ2-7; 11 bases align to TRBD2. The germline V gene has CDR1 SGHDT and CDR2 YYEEEE. The CDR3 runs to 14 residues. V lost 3 bases and J lost 3; bases outside the gene matches: 2. In nucleotides, the CDR3 is TGTGCCAGCAGCTACGGGACTAGCGGCTACGAGCAGTACTTC. Its protein product is CASSYGTSGYEQYF.

The chain is built from TRBV7-9 and TRBJ1-1; D remains ambiguous. Deletions cut 10 bases from V and 3 bases from J, with 15 bases between. Germline V gene data show CDR1 as SEHNR and CDR2 as FQNEAQ (reference sequence). The CDR3 totals 13 residues. The CDR3 DNA sequence: TGTGCCACCACCCTCGGGCGCGACACTGAAGCTTTCTTT. Its protein is CATTLGRDTEAFF.

This clone was observed a handful of times. This chain joins TRBV7-2 and TRBJ2-3; D may correspond to TRBD1 or TRBD2 (5 bases each). This CDR3 has 16 residues. Trimming took 5 bases from V and 1 from J, leaving 16 bases between them. Germline V CDR1 and CDR2: SGHTA, FQGNSA. In DNA form, the CDR3 reads TGTGCCAGCAGCATTACTGGGGGTGTTGGCACAGATACGCAGTATTTT. Translating gives CASSITGGVGTDTQYF. Variable domain in full (rest from reference TRBV7-2 and TRBJ2-3): GAGVSQSPSNKVTEKGKDVELRCDPISGHTALYWYRQSLGQGLEFLIYFQGNSAPDKSGLPSDRFSAERTGGSVSTLTIQRTQQEDSAVYLCASSITGGVGTDTQYFGPGTRLTVL.

This clone turned up a few times. The chain recombines TRBV27 with TRBJ2-7; TRBD1 agrees at 7 bases. After removal of 5 bases from V and 2 bases from J, the junction contained 9 bases not matched to a gene. This CDR3 has 15 residues. The germline gives CDR1 MNHEY, CDR2 SMNVEV (reference sequence). CDR3 residues: CASSPSSTGTYEQYF. Here the CDR3 DNA reads TGTGCCAGCAGTCCCTCCTCGACAGGGACCTACGAGCAGTACTTC.

This chain connects TRBV6-1 to TRBJ1-1; D is unresolved. The V end was cut by 6 bases, the J end by 1 base, with 9 bases between. CDR1 MNHNS and CDR2 SASEGT come from the germline V gene. This CDR3 has 13 amino acids. The CDR3 sequence is CASRYSSNTEAFF. The CDR3, as DNA: TGTGCCAGCAGGTACAGTTCGAACACTGAAGCTTTCTTT.

CDR3 sequence reads: CASSVELGPTQAQYF. The CDR3 region has the DNA TGTGCCAGCAGCGTAGAATTAGGACCAACTCAGGCGCAGTATTTT. The J gene is TRBJ2-3, the V gene TRBV9, with unresolved D. CDR1 is SGDLS and CDR2 is YYNGEE in the germline V gene. This CDR3 has 15 amino acids. Trimming took 0 bases from V and 10 from J, leaving 18 bases between them.

This chain joins TRBV18 and TRBJ2-7; TRBD2 is a possible D gene (6 bases). Germline loops: CDR1 KGHSH, CDR2 LQKENI. The V gene lost 5 bases and the J gene lost 4 bases, with 12 bases spanning the gap. This CDR3 has 13 amino acids. The CDR3 region is CASSEDSGYEQYF. The CDR3, as DNA: TGTGCCAGCTCAGAAGACAGCGGGTACGAGCAGTACTTC.

This clone was seen once. The chain couples TRBV2 to TRBJ1-1; D call uncertain. The ends were cut back, 9 bases at V and 7 bases at J, with 18 bases in the middle. Per the germline V gene, CDR1 is SNHLY and CDR2 is FYNNEI. The CDR3 runs 13 residues. The CDR3, as DNA: TGTGCCAGTCTGTGGGTAGGTTGGGGTGAAGCTTTCTTT. Translated: CASLWVGWGEAFF. The full variable domain, rest sourced from reference TRBV2 and TRBJ1-1, is EPEVTQTPSHQVTQMGQEVILRCVPISNHLYFYWYRQILGQKVEFLVSFYNNEISEKSEIFDDQFSVERPDGSNFTLKIRSTKLEDSAMYFCASLWVGWGEAFFGQGTRLTVV.

The CDR3 protein is CASSQGTTNYEQYF. DNA of the CDR3: TGCGCCAGCAGCCAAGGGACCACTAATTACGAGCAGTACTTC. The chain employs TRBV4-3 and TRBJ2-7; D not certain. There are 14 residues in the CDR3. V lost 1 base, J lost 4 bases, and 11 bases lay in between. Germline V lookup: CDR1 LGHNA, CDR2 YSLEER.

This clone showed up just once. This chain links TRBV19 with TRBJ1-5; D is perhaps TRBD1 (6 bases). Germline V gene lookup returns CDR1 LNHDA and CDR2 SQIVND (reference sequence). Between the trimmed V and J ends, which lost 3 bases and 1 base, there was a span of 13 bases. The CDR3 consists of 16 residues. The CDR3 bases are TGTGCCAGTAGTATTCAGGCAGGGGCCAGCAATCAGCCCCAGCATTTT. It specifies CASSIQAGASNQPQHF.

The rearrangement links TRBV18 to TRBJ2-1; 11 nucleotides line up with TRBD2. Germline trimming cut 3 bases from V and 9 bases from J; bases unmatched to any gene: 10. CDR1 and CDR2 (germline): KGHSH, LQKENI. The CDR3 is made up of 16 amino acids. The CDR3 coding sequence is TGTGCCAGCTCACCTTCGACTAGCGGGATAGGGCTTGAGCAGTTCTTC. This gives the protein CASSPSTSGIGLEQFF.

The chain joins TRBV29-1 to TRBJ2-7, with D unresolved. CDR1 and CDR2 from the germline V gene are SQVTM and ANQGSEA. The ends were cut back, 5 bases at V and 3 bases at J, with 17 bases in the middle. The CDR3 runs to 14 residues. The CDR3, as DNA: TGCAGCGTTCTAAAAAAATTAGATTACTACGAGCAGTACTTC. This encodes CSVLKKLDYYEQYF.

This chain connects TRBV10-3 to TRBJ2-5; the D gene is possibly TRBD2 (7 bases). V was clipped by 11 bases and J by 1 base, with 23 bases between them. This CDR3 spans 16 amino acids. CDR1 is ENHRY and CDR2 is SYGVKD in the germline V gene. CDR3 nucleotides: TGTGCCTCCAGGGAGGGGGTACTAGCGTCCCAAGAGACCCAGTACTTC. Translation: CASREGVLASQETQYF.

This rearrangement joins TRBV11-3 to TRBJ1-2; TRBD1 agrees at 7 bases. CDR3 size: 15 residues. Germline V gene sequence: CDR1 SGHNT, CDR2 YENEEA. V trimming: 4 bases; J trimming: 4 bases; junction bases outside the gene matches: 9. The CDR3 reads CASSSGQASSYGYTF. CDR3 DNA: TGTGCCAGCAGCTCCGGACAGGCTTCATCCTATGGCTACACCTTC.

The rearrangement links TRBV11-2 to TRBJ2-7; D gene uncertain. The germline CDR1 and CDR2 sequences are SGHAT and FQNNGV. The CDR3 runs to 13 residues. V gave up 5 bases and J gave up 4 bases, with 12 bases separating them. The CDR3 sequence: CASSPPLVYEQYF. In nucleotides, the CDR3 is TGTGCCAGCAGCCCCCCCCTAGTTTACGAGCAGTACTTC.

V usage is TRBV21-1 and J usage is TRBJ2-2; TRBD2, the table's D call, was not compared with the DNA. TRBV21-1 is a known pseudogene. The CDR3 consists of 17 residues. CDR3 coding DNA: TGTGCCAGCAGCAAATGGACTTGCGGGAGTTTCTCCGGGGAGCTGTTTTTT. It specifies CASSKWTCGSFSGELFF.

This clone was seen once. The chain links TRBV10-3 to TRBJ1-2; TRBD1 matches at 9 bases. Germline lookup yields CDR1 ENHRY and CDR2 SYGVKD. The length of the CDR3 is 14 residues. V shed 6 bases and J 2 bases; nucleotides not matched to a gene: 4. The CDR3 sequence is CAIRLGTGNYGYTF. For the CDR3, the DNA is TGTGCCATCAGACTCGGGACAGGGAACTATGGCTACACCTTC.

This chain links TRBV29-1 with TRBJ1-1; 7 bases fit TRBD1. The CDR3 consists of 11 residues. V trimming: 6 bases; J trimming: 11 bases; junction bases outside the gene matches: 9. From germline, CDR1 is SQVTM and CDR2 ANQGSEA. The CDR3 DNA follows: TGCAGCGTACCGGGACAGCGAGAGGCTTTCTTT. Translating it yields CSVPGQREAFF.

The chain employs TRBV27 and TRBJ2-2; perhaps TRBD2 as D (5 bases). Germline CDR1 MNHEY, CDR2 SMNVEV (reference sequence). The ends were cut back, 2 bases at V and 4 bases at J, with 5 bases in the middle. This CDR3 has 13 amino acids. In nucleotides, the CDR3 is TGTGCCAGCAGTTTACGGGGCACCGGGGAGCTGTTTTTT. As protein: CASSLRGTGELFF.

J is TRBJ2-1 and V is TRBV9; the D gene is possibly TRBD1 (6 bases). CDR3 length equals 15 residues. Trimming removed 0 bases from V and 6 bases from J, with 13 bases in between. Looked up from germline, CDR1 is SGDLS and CDR2 is YYNGEE. Here the CDR3 DNA reads TGTGCCAGCAGCGTAGACGGGACACCCTCCAATGAGCAGTTCTTC. It translates to CASSVDGTPSNEQFF.

V and J are TRBV30 and TRBJ2-7, with a weak D call TRBD2 (6 bases). The V end was cut by 0 bases, the J end by 5 bases, with 11 bases between. CDR3 length: 13 residues. Germline assignment: CDR1 GTSNPN and CDR2 SVGIG (reference sequence). CDR3 in DNA: TGTGCCTGGAGTGTGGGGGGAACCAACGAGCAGTACTTC. This encodes CAWSVGGTNEQYF.

The chain recombines TRBV7-9 with TRBJ2-5; 8 bases align to TRBD1. CDR1 is SEHNR, CDR2 FQNEAQ, per germline (reference sequence). Losses at the gene ends were 5 bases for V and 3 bases for J; bases not matched to a gene: 8. The CDR3 is 15 residues long. DNA for the CDR3: TGTGCCAGCAGCCCGGACAGGGTAAAGGAAGAGACCCAGTACTTC. This sequence encodes CASSPDRVKEETQYF.

The V call is TRBV7-8, the J call TRBJ1-5; no definite D call. Trimming took off 1 base at V and 4 bases at J, with 11 bases between the two ends. The CDR3 runs 15 residues. Germline CDR1 is SGHVS and CDR2 is FQNEAQ. CDR3 bases: TGTGCCAGCAGCTTAGACCGTATAGCAAATCAGCCCCAGCATTTT. Amino acids: CASSLDRIANQPQHF. Full variable domain (rest looked up from reference TRBV7-8 and TRBJ1-5): GAGVSQSPRYKVAKRGQDVALRCDPISGHVSLFWYQQALGQGPEFLTYFQNEAQLDKSGLPSDRFFAERPEGSVSTLKIQRTQQEDSAVYLCASSLDRIANQPQHFGDGTRLSIL.

The chain joins TRBV13 to TRBJ2-7; 13 bases align to TRBD2. CDR1 and CDR2 from the germline V gene are PRHDT and FYEKMQ (reference sequence). There are 17 residues in the CDR3. The V segment lost 5 bases and the J segment 0 bases; nucleotides outside the gene matches: 7. Written as DNA, the CDR3 is TGTGCCAGCAGCAAGGGACTAGCGGGAAGGGACTCCTACGAGCAGTACTTC. The encoded protein is CASSKGLAGRDSYEQYF.

The chain has TRBV5-8 and TRBJ2-3; D remains unclear. Looked up from germline, CDR1 is SGHTS and CDR2 is YDEGEE. The V gene lost 1 base and the J gene lost 4 bases, with 10 bases spanning the gap. The CDR3 is 14 residues long. CDR3 nucleotides: TGTGCCAGCAGCTTGTTTGGGTCCCCAGATACGCAGTATTTT. Translation gives CASSLFGSPDTQYF. Using reference TRBV5-8 and TRBJ2-3 for the parts outside the CDR3, the full variable domain is EAGVTQSPTHLIKTRGQQATLRCSPISGHTSVYWYQQALGLGLQFLLWYDEGEERNRGNFPPRFSGRQFPNYSSELNVNALELEDSALYLCASSLFGSPDTQYFGPGTRLTVL.

This clone was detected once. V is TRBV5-1 and J is TRBJ2-6, with D perhaps matching TRBD1 (6 bases). The V end was cut by 0 bases, the J end by 4 bases, with 11 bases between. CDR3 size: 16 residues. Germline CDR1 and CDR2: SGHRS and YFSETQ. The CDR3 protein is CASSLEYRAGANVLTF. The CDR3 DNA reads as TGCGCCAGCAGCTTGGAATACAGGGCAGGGGCCAACGTCCTGACTTTC. The variable domain in full, with the rest retrieved from reference TRBV5-1 and TRBJ2-6, is KAGVTQTPRYLIKTRGQQVTLSCSPISGHRSVSWYQQTPGQGLQFLFEYFSETQRNKGNFPGRFSGRQFSNSRSEMNVSTLELGDSALYLCASSLEYRAGANVLTFGAGSRLTVL.

The V call is TRBV4-3, the J call TRBJ1-2, with unresolved D. The CDR3 has 17 residues. V lost 0 bases to trimming and J lost 3 bases, with 17 bases between them. CDR1 and CDR2 from the germline V gene are LGHNA and YSLEER. CDR3: CASSQETRGWSDYGYTF. CDR3 nucleotide sequence: TGCGCCAGCAGCCAAGAAACTCGCGGCTGGTCGGACTATGGCTACACCTTC.